This is a list of T cell receptor beta chains from one sample in a study of shared clonotypes between healthy human individuals. Here immunoSEQ multiplex PCR was the method, and the copy in TCRdb shows in-frame clones only, minus some. The repertoire holds about 1,900,000 clones, with roughly 95% as singletons. Sequencing was performed on naive CD8+ T cells sorted from blood. These receptors were obtained from a man between 18 and 35 years old in good health. CDR3s leave out the opening cysteine and the closing phenylalanine or tryptophan. The D gene is left open where the match is weak.

d_gene	v_gene	j_gene	CDR3aa
TRBD2	TRBV7-9	TRBJ2-1	ASSLSSGGPRGNEQF
NA	TRBV18	TRBJ2-1	ASSPLRGAVDNEQF
NA	TRBV11-2	TRBJ1-2	ASSLDHGLSKPNYGYT
NA	TRBV10-3	TRBJ2-7	AISESLPFSEQY
NA	TRBV7-9	TRBJ2-1	ASSSPLAHEQF
TRBD2	TRBV7-8	TRBJ2-5	ASSDSIPTSGGAPQETQY
TRBD1	TRBV19	TRBJ2-1	ASSIGTGKYNEQF
TRBD2	TRBV9	TRBJ2-3	ASSVGAGGTDTQY
TRBD1	TRBV2	TRBJ1-1	ASIEMAGGNTEAF
NA	TRBV29-1	TRBJ2-3	SVHTDTQY
NA	TRBV27	TRBJ1-5	ASDRDTTRNQPQH
NA	TRBV2	TRBJ2-7	ASSQGSYYEQY
NA	TRBV10-1	TRBJ2-7	ASSYPGEQY
NA	TRBV21-1	TRBJ2-3	ASSKEASGTTDTQY
TRBD2	TRBV10-1	TRBJ2-1	ASSTGLAGGNEQF
TRBD2	TRBV5-1	TRBJ2-2	ASSPERELNTGELF
TRBD2	TRBV27	TRBJ2-7	ASSFNSGSLIDYEQY
NA	TRBV6-6	TRBJ2-6	ASSYAGKTGANVLT
NA	TRBV5-1	TRBJ1-1	ASSLGIGPNTEAF
NA	TRBV27	TRBJ2-2	APKGRTGELGELF
NA	TRBV7-6	TRBJ1-4	ASSFGREDEKLF
NA	TRBV4-3	TRBJ2-2	ASSQVGGTGELF